A single sample is the source of the 2 T cell receptor beta chains below, sequenced in a study of shared clonotypes between healthy human individuals. TCRdb's table, derived via immunoSEQ multiplex PCR, lists solely in-frame clones and lacks some. The sample consists of a few million clones, 85% to 95% of them appearing once. The sequenced material came from naive CD4+ T cells from PBMCs. Subset indicated: CD45RA+ positively selected. The receptors were gathered from a man aged 18 to 29 in good health. Some clones in this sample may be carry-over from other donors' samples.

As DNA, the CDR3 is TGTGCCAGCAGTTCAATAGCGGGGGCAGCCCACAATGAGCAGTTCTTC. Encoded protein: CASSSIAGAAHNEQFF. The rearrangement joins TRBV7-2 to TRBJ2-1; the match to TRBD2 covers 9 bases. Looked up from germline, CDR1 is SGHTA and CDR2 is FQGNSA. Germline trimming cut 6 bases from V and 5 bases from J; bases unmatched to any gene: 11. CDR3 size: 16 residues. Supplemented by reference TRBV7-2 and TRBJ2-1, the full variable domain reads GAGVSQSPSNKVTEKGKDVELRCDPISGHTALYWYRQSLGQGLEFLIYFQGNSAPDKSGLPSDRFSAERTGGSVSTLTIQRTQQEDSAVYLCASSSIAGAAHNEQFFGPGTRLTVL.

DNA of the CDR3: TGTGCCAGCAGCTTGGGACTAGCGGGAGGGTCCTACGAGCAGTACTTC. Its protein is CASSLGLAGGSYEQYF. The chain uses TRBV5-4 and TRBJ2-7, with TRBD2 matching 14 bases. Trimming at V came to 0 bases and at J to 1 base, leaving 0 bases not matched to a gene. The CDR3 loop spans 16 amino acids. The germline CDR1 and CDR2 sequences are SGHNT and YYREEE (reference sequence).